These 11 T cell receptor beta chains share one sample of origin, sequenced in a study of radiation and T cells in renal cell carcinoma. Assay: immunoSEQ multiplex PCR; the TCRdb copy retains only in-frame clones and omits some. The sample shows about 130,000 clones, about four fifths of them seen only once. Time point reported: blood 2 weeks post-SBRT. Treatment: 15 Gy SBRT to primary tumor, nephrectomy 4 weeks later. The specimen comprised blood, sampled from a patient whose treatment included radiotherapy and nephrectomy. The receptors stem from a man aged 45 to 65 with renal cell carcinoma.

This clone turned up a few times. V is TRBV6-1 and J is TRBJ1-1; no reliable D call. V shed 1 base and J shed 1 base, with 4 bases lying between them. CDR1 is MNHNS and CDR2 is SASEGT in the germline V gene. The CDR3 contains 13 residues. The CDR3 DNA reads TGTGCCAGCAGTGAAGGGGCGAACACTGAAGCTTTCTTT. Protein sequence: CASSEGANTEAFF.

V usage is TRBV19 and J usage is TRBJ2-1; 15 nucleotides line up with TRBD2. The CDR3 totals 16 residues. With V trimmed by 1 base and J by 13 bases, 8 bases remained unmatched. The germline CDR1 and CDR2 sequences are LNHDA and SQIVND (reference sequence). The CDR3 loop is CASSIGGLAGGTDQFF. The CDR3 DNA reads TGTGCCAGTAGTATAGGTGGACTAGCGGGAGGGACGGATCAGTTCTTC.

The genes are TRBV27 and TRBJ2-7, with unresolved D. Germline assignment: CDR1 MNHEY and CDR2 SMNVEV (reference sequence). The V and J ends lost 3 bases and 0 bases respectively, with 9 bases between them. This CDR3 is built from 14 residues. The CDR3 nucleotides are TGTGCCAGCAGTTTTGGCCTTAGCTCCTACGAGCAGTACTTC. This codes for CASSFGLSSYEQYF.

CDR3 loop: CASSEGASSGAYNEQFF. The CDR3 nucleotides read TGTGCCAGCAGTGAAGGGGCCTCTAGCGGGGCCTACAATGAGCAGTTCTTC. The chain joins TRBV6-1 to TRBJ2-1, with 9 bases that match TRBD2. Germline V gene data show CDR1 as MNHNS and CDR2 as SASEGT. V dropped 1 base and J dropped 2; count of bases not matched to a gene: 6. This CDR3 is 17 amino acids long.

This chain links TRBV29-1 with TRBJ1-1; no reliable D call. CDR1 and CDR2 from the germline V gene are SQVTM and ANQGSEA. This CDR3 comprises 13 residues. Trimming pared 2 bases from V and 0 bases from J, leaving 7 bases between. The CDR3 region has the DNA TGCAGCGTTGAATTCCGAATGAACACTGAAGCTTTCTTT. Translated, it gives CSVEFRMNTEAFF.

The V and J genes are TRBV4-3 and TRBJ1-2; 9 nucleotides agree with TRBD1. There are 15 residues in the CDR3. V shed 3 bases and J 5 bases; nucleotides not matched to a gene: 7. Germline values: CDR1 LGHNA, CDR2 YSLEER. The CDR3 loop is CASSQPGTGIYGYTF. Written as DNA, the CDR3 is TGCGCCAGCAGCCAGCCCGGGACAGGGATTTATGGCTACACCTTC.

This chain connects TRBV29-1 to TRBJ2-5; 7 nucleotides align to TRBD1. CDR3 length: 13 residues. V trimming: 5 bases; J trimming: 1 base; junction bases outside the gene matches: 4. CDR1 and CDR2 (germline): SQVTM, ANQGSEA. CDR3 nucleotide sequence: TGCAGCGTTTCACGGGACAGCCAAGAGACCCAGTACTTC. The encoded protein is CSVSRDSQETQYF.

The genes are TRBV19 and TRBJ1-3, with TRBD1 matching over 8 bases. The V gene end was trimmed by 5 bases and the J gene end by 0 bases; junction bases not matched to a gene: 12. The CDR3 has 18 amino acids. Germline V gives CDR1 LNHDA, CDR2 SQIVND (reference sequence). The CDR3 DNA reads as TGTGCCAGTAGTCCACGGACAGGGTACCTAAACTCTGGAAACACCATATATTTT. It yields the protein CASSPRTGYLNSGNTIYF.

The rearrangement links TRBV28 to TRBJ2-7; D possibly uses TRBD1 or TRBD2 (5 bases each). Germline V gene sequence: CDR1 MDHEN, CDR2 SYDVKM. The CDR3 contains 15 residues. Trimming left V 3 bases short and J 3 bases short, with 15 bases between. The CDR3 spells CASSFPWGNLYEQYF. CDR3 DNA sequence: TGTGCCAGCAGTTTCCCTTGGGGGAACCTCTACGAGCAGTACTTC.

V usage is TRBV7-9 and J usage is TRBJ1-3; no firm D call. Germline V lookup: CDR1 SEHNR, CDR2 FQNEAQ (reference sequence). The CDR3 is 15 amino acids. V was shortened by 5 bases and J by 3 bases, with 14 bases between the two germline ends. The CDR3 protein is CASSRGRQIGNTIYF. CDR3 in DNA: TGTGCCAGCAGCCGAGGCAGGCAGATTGGAAACACCATATATTTT.

The rearrangement joins TRBV28 to TRBJ1-5; D might be TRBD1 (5 bases). CDR3 length: 15 amino acids. V was clipped by 2 bases and J by 5 bases, with 13 bases between them. Per the germline V gene, CDR1 is MDHEN and CDR2 is SYDVKM. The CDR3 DNA is TGTGCCAGCAGTTTAGGCGGCAGGGAGGATCAGCCCCAGCATTTT. It encodes CASSLGGREDQPQHF.